These 30 T cell receptor beta chains were all obtained from the same sample, sequenced in a study of PD-L1 blockade in urothelial cancer (dated by TCRdb to 2016 to 2017). This specimen's time point label, interpreted: peripheral blood 6 weeks after treatment start. Receptor amplification or capture employed the immunoSEQ multiplex PCR assay. TCRdb holds this immuneACCESS table with in-frame rearrangements only. Some clones are missing; in checked studies, unresolved V genes explain under half, and the rest has no known cause. Across this sample there are about 45,000 clones, with roughly four fifths seen only once. The top ten constitute less than 15% of the sample. Specimen: PBMCs, collected around atezolizumab (anti-PD-L1) treatment. The source of these receptors is a man between 60 and 75 years old with urothelial cancer.

The chain carries TRBV2 and TRBJ2-7, with 9 bases aligning to TRBD2. The CDR3 runs to 14 residues. V trimming: 9 bases; J trimming: 2 bases; junction bases outside the gene matches: 8. Germline-derived CDR1 and CDR2 are SNHLY and FYNNEI. As DNA, the CDR3 is TGTGCCAGAAGCTTGGCGGGGGGGCCCTACGAGCAGTACTTC. Amino acid sequence: CARSLAGGPYEQYF.

This rearrangement joins TRBV6-6 to TRBJ1-1; no clear D. CDR1 MNHNY and CDR2 SVGAGI come from the germline V gene (reference sequence). V was shortened by 0 bases and J by 4 bases, with 12 bases between the two germline ends. The CDR3 runs 15 residues. The CDR3 loop reads CASSYSVGRSTEAFF. In DNA form, the CDR3 reads TGTGCCAGCAGTTACTCGGTCGGTAGGAGCACTGAAGCTTTCTTT.

CDR3 protein: CASSPVREETEAFF. For the CDR3, the DNA is TGTGCCAGCTCACCGGTCAGGGAGGAGACTGAAGCTTTCTTT. V and J are TRBV18 and TRBJ1-1, with TRBD1 as a possible D gene (5 bases). This CDR3 has 14 amino acids. Germline CDR1 KGHSH, CDR2 LQKENI. V shed 3 bases and J shed 5 bases, with 13 bases lying between them.

There are a few counts of this clone. The gene calls are TRBV28 and TRBJ1-3, with D perhaps matching TRBD1 (6 bases). The CDR3 totals 16 residues. The germline CDR1 and CDR2 sequences are MDHEN and SYDVKM. Trimming stripped 5 bases from V and 2 bases from J, with 16 bases between. The CDR3 protein is CASSKGGGRTGNTIYF. CDR3 sequence (DNA): TGTGCCAGCAGTAAAGGTGGGGGCCGGACTGGAAACACCATATATTTT.

The chain couples TRBV5-1 to TRBJ2-5, with D perhaps TRBD1 (6 bases). This CDR3 has 14 amino acids. Germline V CDR1 and CDR2: SGHRS, YFSETQ. Trimming cost V 0 bases and J 5 bases, with 11 bases left between them. The CDR3 is CASSLEAGEETQYF. The DNA for the CDR3 is TGCGCCAGCAGCTTGGAGGCAGGGGAGGAGACCCAGTACTTC. The whole variable domain, remainder taken from reference TRBV5-1 and TRBJ2-5, is KAGVTQTPRYLIKTRGQQVTLSCSPISGHRSVSWYQQTPGQGLQFLFEYFSETQRNKGNFPGRFSGRQFSNSRSEMNVSTLELGDSALYLCASSLEAGEETQYFGPGTRLLVL.

CDR3 nucleotide sequence: TGTGCCAGCAGCTCCCGGACTAGCGGCGCCTACGAGCAGTACTTC. This sequence encodes CASSSRTSGAYEQYF. The chain couples TRBV5-4 to TRBJ2-7, with 10 bases lining up with TRBD2. Per the germline V gene, CDR1 is SGHNT and CDR2 is YYREEE (reference sequence). The CDR3 length is 15 residues. Trimming removed 3 bases from V and 2 bases from J; junction bases left unmatched: 5.

The chain links TRBV7-9 to TRBJ2-7; 9 bases map to TRBD2. The V segment lost 1 base and the J segment 4 bases; nucleotides outside the gene matches: 5. Germline V lookup: CDR1 SEHNR, CDR2 FQNEAQ (reference sequence). CDR3 length equals 15 residues. Here the CDR3 DNA reads TGTGCCAGCAGCTTAGAGGCTAGCGGGAAGTACGAGCAGTACTTC. As protein: CASSLEASGKYEQYF. Combining the CDR3 with reference TRBV7-9 and TRBJ2-7 gives the whole variable domain DTGVSQNPRHKITKRGQNVTFRCDPISEHNRLYWYRQTLGQGPEFLTYFQNEAQLEKSRLLSDRFSAERPKGSFSTLEIQRTEQGDSAMYLCASSLEASGKYEQYFGPGTRLTVT.

The V and J genes are TRBV4-2 and TRBJ1-1; 8 bases map to TRBD1. This CDR3 has 15 residues. The junction had 2 bases not matched to a gene; V was cut back by 1 base and J by 1 base. The V gene's germline CDR1 is LGHNA and CDR2 YNFKEQ. CDR3 in amino acids: CASSQVGQENTEAFF. In DNA, the CDR3 is TGTGCCAGCAGCCAAGTGGGACAGGAGAACACTGAAGCTTTCTTT.

V gene TRBV6-4 combines with J gene TRBJ2-1, with TRBD2 matching 8 bases. The J segment lost 13 bases and the V segment lost 7 bases, leaving 12 bases of the junction unmatched. The CDR3 runs to 13 residues. Germline-derived CDR1 and CDR2 are MRHNA and SNTAGT. CDR3 DNA: TGTGCCAGCACTCCTGGTAGCGGGACGATTCAGTTCTTC. Protein product: CASTPGSGTIQFF.

V usage is TRBV11-2 and J usage is TRBJ2-2; no clear D gene. The germline V gene has CDR1 SGHAT and CDR2 FQNNGV. The CDR3 has 15 amino acids. V shed 4 bases and J shed 1 base, with 10 bases lying between them. This chain's CDR3 is CASSSGWWNTGELFF. Here the CDR3 DNA reads TGTGCCAGCAGCTCCGGGTGGTGGAACACCGGGGAGCTGTTTTTT. Supplemented by reference TRBV11-2 and TRBJ2-2, the full variable domain reads EAGVAQSPRYKIIEKRQSVAFWCNPISGHATLYWYQQILGQGPKLLIQFQNNGVVDDSQLPKDRFSAERLKGVDSTLKIQPAKLEDSAVYLCASSSGWWNTGELFFGEGSRLTVL.

V usage is TRBV6-6 and J usage is TRBJ2-3; 7 positions match TRBD2. The CDR3 runs 15 residues. CDR1 and CDR2 (germline): MNHNY, SVGAGI (reference sequence). Trimming took 0 bases from V and 2 from J; bases not matched to a gene: 2. CDR3 residues: CASSYSAGVTDTQYF. DNA for the CDR3: TGTGCCAGCAGTTACTCGGCGGGGGTCACAGATACGCAGTATTTT.

The V call is TRBV5-4, the J call TRBJ2-7, with D uncertain. V lost 4 bases and J 2 bases, leaving 13 bases between the germline ends. This CDR3 is 14 amino acids long. CDR1 and CDR2 from the germline V gene are SGHNT and YYREEE (reference sequence). Here the CDR3 reads CASSPLPSPYEQYF. The CDR3 bases are TGTGCCAGCAGCCCCCTACCGTCCCCCTACGAGCAGTACTTC.

The chain carries TRBV7-8 and TRBJ2-7, with D hard to call. V lost 1 base and J lost 2, with 9 bases in between. Germline V gene lookup returns CDR1 SGHVS and CDR2 FQNEAQ. CDR3 length: 14 residues. The CDR3 spells CASSLDRVPYEQYF. In DNA form, the CDR3 reads TGTGCCAGCAGCTTAGACCGGGTACCCTACGAGCAGTACTTC.

This clone was recorded only once. The chain has TRBV6-1 and TRBJ1-2; 8 nucleotides line up with TRBD1. Germline-derived CDR1 and CDR2 are MNHNS and SASEGT. V was pared by 5 bases and J by 4 bases, with 3 bases of the junction left unmatched. The CDR3 consists of 13 residues. CDR3 loop: CASSTGTGYGYTF. The DNA of the CDR3 is TGTGCCAGCAGTACCGGGACAGGCTATGGCTACACCTTC.

V is TRBV2 and J is TRBJ2-3, with a tentative D call TRBD1 (7 bases). V dropped 8 bases and J dropped 3 bases, with 15 bases sitting between them. The CDR3 extends over 14 amino acids. Germline assignment: CDR1 SNHLY and CDR2 FYNNEI. DNA of the CDR3: TGTGCCAGCGATCTGCAGGGGGGTACAGATACGCAGTATTTT. This sequence encodes CASDLQGGTDTQYF.

This clone is a singleton in its sample. The rearrangement uses TRBV27 and TRBJ2-7; the D gene is possibly TRBD2 (6 bases). The CDR3 is 14 residues long. Germline loops: CDR1 MNHEY, CDR2 SMNVEV (reference sequence). V lost 5 bases and J 7 bases, leaving 18 bases between the germline ends. The CDR3 region is CASSPQGSGGEQYF. In nucleotides, the CDR3 is TGTGCCAGCAGTCCTCAAGGGTCCGGAGGGGAGCAGTACTTC.

The chain carries TRBV4-2 and TRBJ2-3; maybe TRBD2 (6 bases). V shed 0 bases and J shed 2 bases, with 12 bases lying between them. The CDR3 has 16 residues. CDR1 LGHNA and CDR2 YNFKEQ come from the germline V gene. CDR3 residues: CASSQDSVAVTDTQYF. CDR3 coding DNA: TGTGCCAGCAGCCAAGATTCGGTAGCGGTCACAGATACGCAGTATTTT.

The gene calls are TRBV19 and TRBJ1-5; TRBD1 is a possible D gene (6 bases). V lost 5 bases, J lost 8 bases, and 22 bases lay in between. Germline V gene lookup returns CDR1 LNHDA and CDR2 SQIVND (reference sequence). There are 16 residues in the CDR3. The CDR3 DNA reads as TGTGCCAGTAGTCCCCTCGGGACATACAAGATCAAGCCCCAGCATTTT. Amino acids: CASSPLGTYKIKPQHF.

The chain couples TRBV28 to TRBJ1-4; no clear D gene. Germline-derived CDR1 and CDR2 are MDHEN and SYDVKM. V lost 2 bases and J lost 5, with 9 bases in between. CDR3 length equals 14 residues. For the CDR3, the DNA is TGTGCCAGCAGTTTAGGGCAGCTAAATGAAAAACTGTTTTTT. This sequence encodes CASSLGQLNEKLFF.

The rearrangement links TRBV27 to TRBJ2-3, with TRBD2 matching over 10 bases. The germline V gene has CDR1 MNHEY and CDR2 SMNVEV (reference sequence). V dropped 3 bases and J dropped 6; count of bases not matched to a gene: 6. There are 15 residues in the CDR3. In DNA, the CDR3 is TGTGCCAGCAGTTTCCTAGCGGGAGCTTCGGATACGCAGTATTTT. Its protein product is CASSFLAGASDTQYF.

The chain couples TRBV5-1 to TRBJ1-6; D is possibly TRBD1 (6 bases). This CDR3 region has 14 residues. Trimming pared 4 bases from V and 5 bases from J, leaving 10 bases between. CDR1 is SGHRS, CDR2 YFSETQ, per germline. The CDR3 DNA follows: TGCGCCAGCAGCCAAGGACAGAATAATTCACCCCTCCACTTT. This sequence encodes CASSQGQNNSPLHF.

The chain recombines TRBV28 with TRBJ2-5; D remains unclear. The germline V and J ends were trimmed by 10 bases and 2 bases, with 14 bases remaining between them. Germline V gives CDR1 MDHEN, CDR2 SYDVKM. This CDR3 comprises 13 residues. The chain's CDR3 is CATTPRRQETQYF. CDR3 in DNA: TGTGCCACCACCCCCCGCAGGCAAGAGACCCAGTACTTC.

This chain links TRBV7-6 with TRBJ1-1; 7 nucleotides match TRBD1. Germline values: CDR1 SGHVS, CDR2 FNYEAQ. The CDR3 totals 15 residues. V shed 5 bases and J 0 bases; nucleotides not matched to a gene: 6. CDR3 bases: TGTGCCAGCAGCCCCAACAGGGGAATGAACACTGAAGCTTTCTTT. It specifies CASSPNRGMNTEAFF.

The table lists this clone with a few counts. The chain joins TRBV2 to TRBJ2-3; 8 bases fit TRBD1. The germline CDR1 and CDR2 sequences are SNHLY and FYNNEI. Unmatched junction bases numbered 6, after V lost 4 bases and J lost 3 bases. The CDR3 sequence is 15 residues long. The CDR3, as DNA: TGTGCCAGCAGTGCCAGACAGGGGCAAACAGATACGCAGTATTTT. Its protein product is CASSARQGQTDTQYF.

The V call is TRBV29-1, the J call TRBJ1-5; 7 bases align to TRBD1. V was pared by 6 bases and J by 4 bases, with 3 bases of the junction left unmatched. CDR3 length: 12 residues. Germline V lookup: CDR1 SQVTM, CDR2 ANQGSEA. The DNA of the CDR3 is TGCAGCGTGGGGGACAGAAATCAGCCCCAGCATTTT. This sequence encodes CSVGDRNQPQHF. Using reference TRBV29-1 and TRBJ1-5 for the parts outside the CDR3, the full variable domain is SAVISQKPSRDICQRGTSLTIQCQVDSQVTMMFWYRQQPGQSLTLIATANQGSEATYESGFVIDKFPISRPNLTFSTLTVSNMSPEDSSIYLCSVGDRNQPQHFGDGTRLSIL.

This chain connects TRBV7-9 to TRBJ1-1; no firm D call. Per germline, CDR1 SEHNR and CDR2 FQNEAQ (reference sequence). V lost 1 base, J lost 4 bases, and 10 bases lay in between. The CDR3 has 14 residues. CDR3 region: CASSLGSGVTEAFF. CDR3 sequence (DNA): TGTGCCAGCAGCTTAGGTTCGGGAGTCACTGAAGCTTTCTTT.

The chain carries TRBV6-1 and TRBJ1-5; D is ambiguous. The germline CDR1 and CDR2 sequences are MNHNS and SASEGT. Trimming removed 6 bases from V and 0 bases from J, with 9 bases in between. The CDR3 spans 14 residues. The CDR3 sequence is CASRYTDSNQPQHF. The CDR3 DNA reads as TGTGCCAGCAGATACACAGATAGCAATCAGCCCCAGCATTTT.

V gene TRBV18 combines with J gene TRBJ2-1, with D perhaps matching TRBD2 (6 bases). Trimming removed 3 bases from V and 2 bases from J, with 11 bases in between. Germline-derived CDR1 and CDR2 are KGHSH and LQKENI. CDR3 size: 15 residues. CDR3 coding DNA: TGTGCCAGCTCACCCCCGGCTAGCGCCTACAATGAGCAGTTCTTC. This sequence encodes CASSPPASAYNEQFF.

V is TRBV28 and J is TRBJ1-1; 8 bases map to TRBD1. CDR1 is MDHEN, CDR2 SYDVKM, per germline. The CDR3 consists of 13 residues. Trimming removed 10 bases from V and 1 base from J; junction bases left unmatched: 5. CDR3 protein: CATLTGGNTEAFF. The CDR3 coding sequence is TGTGCCACCTTAACAGGGGGGAACACTGAAGCTTTCTTT.

J is TRBJ2-6 and V is TRBV27; 9 bases agree with TRBD1. Unmatched junction bases numbered 11, after V lost 5 bases and J lost 3 bases. Germline values: CDR1 MNHEY, CDR2 SMNVEV (reference sequence). The CDR3 runs 18 residues. This CDR3 is CASSRQGGSSGGANVLTF. DNA for the CDR3: TGTGCCAGCAGTCGACAGGGGGGATCATCGGGTGGGGCCAACGTCCTGACTTTC.